The 32 T cell receptor beta chains reported below all come from one sample, sequenced in a study of OX40 agonist ivuxolimab in advanced cancers. The repertoire was sequenced with immunoSEQ multiplex PCR; TCRdb's copy has only in-frame clones and lacks some. The sample holds some 15,000 clones; around 80% are singletons and the top ten take approximately 40%. The starting material was CD4+ or CD8+ T cells sorted from blood, obtained in a trial of the OX40 agonist ivuxolimab. The source of these receptors is an adult with an advanced solid tumor such as melanoma, head and neck, liver or kidney cancer.

The gene calls are TRBV29-1 and TRBJ2-7, with a tentative D call TRBD2 (6 bases). Trimming removed 4 bases from V and 1 base from J, with 17 bases in between. CDR1 is SQVTM, CDR2 ANQGSEA, per germline. The CDR3 totals 15 residues. The CDR3 sequence is CSVVRRDSESYEQYF. Written as DNA, the CDR3 is TGCAGCGTTGTACGCCGGGACTCGGAATCCTACGAGCAGTACTTC.

The V gene is TRBV6-6, the J gene TRBJ1-2; D not certain. From germline, CDR1 is MNHNY and CDR2 SVGAGI (reference sequence). V lost 8 bases and J 5 bases, leaving 6 bases between the germline ends. The CDR3 sequence is 10 residues long. CDR3 sequence (DNA): TGTGCCAGCCATGCATATGGCTACACCTTC. Translating gives CASHAYGYTF.

The V and J genes are TRBV13 and TRBJ2-7; D is undetermined. Trimming cost V 5 bases and J 5 bases, with 16 bases left between them. The CDR3 consists of 14 residues. Per germline, CDR1 PRHDT and CDR2 FYEKMQ (reference sequence). The chain's CDR3 is CASSPEYSSHEQYF. CDR3 sequence (DNA): TGTGCCAGCAGCCCGGAATATTCAAGCCACGAGCAGTACTTC.

The V call is TRBV6-1, the J call TRBJ1-5, with 8 bases identical to TRBD1. The V segment lost 3 bases and the J segment 6 bases; nucleotides outside the gene matches: 1. Germline V gives CDR1 MNHNS, CDR2 SASEGT. The CDR3 is 13 amino acids. The CDR3 DNA reads as TGTGCCAGCAGTGAGGACAGGGCTCAGCCCCAGCATTTT. Translated, it gives CASSEDRAQPQHF.

The J gene is TRBJ2-3, the V gene TRBV5-8; 9 bases agree with TRBD1. Germline V gene lookup returns CDR1 SGHTS and CDR2 YDEGEE. With V trimmed by 3 bases and J by 2 bases, 7 bases remained unmatched. This CDR3 is built from 16 residues. The CDR3 spells CASSSIGTGSTDTQYF. CDR3 in DNA: TGTGCCAGCAGCTCAATAGGGACAGGGTCCACAGATACGCAGTATTTT.

The V and J genes are TRBV7-8 and TRBJ1-1; D gene ambiguous. Germline V CDR1 and CDR2: SGHVS, FQNEAQ. Trimming pared 10 bases from V and 4 bases from J, leaving 13 bases between. This CDR3 is 12 amino acids long. The CDR3 here is CATTRGGTEAFF. In DNA, the CDR3 is TGTGCCACGACGCGGGGTGGCACTGAAGCTTTCTTT.

A single count supports this clone. The chain employs TRBV7-9 and TRBJ2-7; D unclear. Germline CDR1 and CDR2: SEHNR and FQNEAQ (reference sequence). This CDR3 is built from 12 residues. The V end was cut by 3 bases, the J end by 2 bases, with 5 bases between. The CDR3 DNA follows: TGTGCCAGCAGCTTTAGACCCTACGAGCAGTACTTC. It is translated as CASSFRPYEQYF.

This chain links TRBV6-4 with TRBJ1-5; D may be TRBD1 (6 bases). The CDR3 extends over 16 amino acids. CDR1 and CDR2 from the germline V gene are MRHNA and SNTAGT. V lost 2 bases and J lost 2, with 13 bases in between. CDR3 in DNA: TGTGCCAGCAGTGACCTGACAGGTTTAGGCAATCAGCCCCAGCATTTT. It yields the protein CASSDLTGLGNQPQHF.

Relative to its sample, this clone is medium-sized (0.01 to 0.1%). The chain employs TRBV7-8 and TRBJ1-2; 7 bases match TRBD1. The CDR3 is made up of 14 amino acids. The germline CDR1 and CDR2 sequences are SGHVS and FQNEAQ. The trim removed 5 bases at V and 2 bases at J, leaving 5 bases unmatched. The CDR3 protein is CASSAAGQNYGYTF. Written as DNA, the CDR3 is TGTGCCAGCAGCGCCGCGGGACAGAACTATGGCTACACCTTC.

In its sample, this clone was seen a few times. The V gene is TRBV6-1, the J gene TRBJ1-5; D remains ambiguous. V was trimmed by 3 bases and J by 4 bases, leaving 7 bases between them. Looked up from germline, CDR1 is MNHNS and CDR2 is SASEGT. The CDR3 runs 13 residues. The CDR3 nucleotides read TGTGCCAGCAGTGAGCCTGGAAATCAGCCCCAGCATTTT. Translating gives CASSEPGNQPQHF.

The rearrangement uses TRBV27 and TRBJ1-2; D is uncertain. Germline CDR1 MNHEY, CDR2 SMNVEV (reference sequence). V was trimmed by 2 bases and J by 4 bases, leaving 14 bases between them. CDR3 length: 15 amino acids. The CDR3 DNA reads TGTGCCAGCAGTTTAGGGCAGGAAAGCCTCTATGGCTACACCTTC. As protein: CASSLGQESLYGYTF.

The V gene is TRBV15, the J gene TRBJ2-3; TRBD2 agrees at 11 bases. The CDR3 sequence is 15 residues long. CDR1 is LNHNV and CDR2 is YYDKDF in the germline V gene (reference sequence). V shed 1 base and J 4 bases; nucleotides not matched to a gene: 1. CDR3 nucleotide sequence: TGTGCCACCAGCAGAGTTAGCGGGGGGGCAGATACGCAGTATTTT. This codes for CATSRVSGGADTQYF.

This clone was counted only a few times. V gene TRBV19 combines with J gene TRBJ2-7, with D possibly matching TRBD1 (6 bases). V lost 1 base, J lost 7 bases, and 11 bases lay in between. The germline V gene encodes CDR1 LNHDA and CDR2 SQIVND (reference sequence). The CDR3 is made up of 13 amino acids. The CDR3 spells CASSIARGDEQYF. In nucleotides, the CDR3 is TGTGCCAGTAGTATAGCCAGGGGCGATGAGCAGTACTTC.

This clone came up a few times. The rearrangement links TRBV21-1 to TRBJ2-2. TRBV21-1 is a known pseudogene. This CDR3 comprises 18 residues. CDR3 protein: CASSKGEGESPNTGELFF. CDR3 coding DNA: TGTGCCAGCAGCAAAGGGGAAGGAGAGTCTCCGAACACCGGGGAGCTGTTTTTT.

The chain carries TRBV6-5 and TRBJ2-5, with 12 bases matching TRBD2. This CDR3 comprises 15 residues. CDR1 is MNHEY, CDR2 SVGAGI, per germline. Losses at the gene ends were 2 bases for V and 2 bases for J; bases not matched to a gene: 0. This CDR3 is CASSYGTSGQETQYF. The CDR3 DNA sequence: TGTGCCAGCAGTTACGGGACTAGCGGGCAAGAGACCCAGTACTTC.

The chain joins TRBV29-1 to TRBJ2-4; 8 bases are a match to TRBD1. The CDR3 contains 14 residues. After removal of 5 bases from V and 3 bases from J, the junction contained 6 bases not matched to a gene. Germline values: CDR1 SQVTM, CDR2 ANQGSEA. CDR3 DNA sequence: TGCAGCGTTCTGACAGGGGTGGACAAAAACATTCAGTACTTC. This translates into CSVLTGVDKNIQYF.

The V gene is TRBV4-1, the J gene TRBJ2-7; 10 bases fit TRBD1. This CDR3 spans 16 amino acids. The germline CDR1 and CDR2 sequences are MGHRA and YSYEKL. The junction had 6 bases not matched to a gene; V was cut back by 3 bases and J by 1 base. The DNA for the CDR3 is TGCGCCAGCAGCCAGCACGACAGGGGGCCTTCCTACGAGCAGTACTTC. This encodes CASSQHDRGPSYEQYF.

The CDR3 is CASSHKTKETQYF. The DNA for the CDR3 is TGTGCCAGCAGCCATAAAACAAAAGAGACCCAGTACTTC. The chain carries TRBV7-8 and TRBJ2-5; D remains unclear. In germline, CDR1 is SGHVS, CDR2 FQNEAQ. Trimming stripped 5 bases from V and 3 bases from J, with 10 bases between. The CDR3 totals 13 residues.

The chain is built from TRBV11-2 and TRBJ2-1; TRBD2 matches at 7 bases. Trimming at V came to 1 base and at J to 0 bases, leaving 6 bases not matched to a gene. The CDR3 spans 17 residues. The germline gives CDR1 SGHAT, CDR2 FQNNGV. The CDR3 sequence: CASSLGAGRSSYNEQFF. For the CDR3, the DNA is TGTGCCAGCAGCTTAGGGGCCGGGAGGAGCTCCTACAATGAGCAGTTCTTC.

Only one count was recorded for this clone. The chain links TRBV5-6 to TRBJ2-7; 9 nucleotides match TRBD2. The CDR3 loop spans 15 amino acids. The V gene end was trimmed by 5 bases and the J gene end by 2 bases; junction bases not matched to a gene: 8. The germline CDR1 and CDR2 sequences are SGHDT and YYEEEE. The CDR3 DNA sequence: TGTGCCAGCAGAACCGTAGCGGGAGAGCCCTACGAGCAGTACTTC. It codes for CASRTVAGEPYEQYF.

V and J are TRBV6-1 and TRBJ2-5; 9 bases fit TRBD1. The CDR3 is 15 residues long. V shed 11 bases and J 5 bases; nucleotides not matched to a gene: 15. The germline V gene encodes CDR1 MNHNS and CDR2 SASEGT. CDR3 region: CAGTPGQGGLETQYF. CDR3 sequence (DNA): TGTGCCGGCACCCCGGGACAGGGAGGACTGGAGACCCAGTACTTC.

Of note for this clone: A read error is likely, as this CDR3 ends without the conserved phenylalanine or tryptophan. Because the CDR3's place on the DNA is in doubt, the DNA is left out and the CDR3 is given as listed by TCRdb. The V and J genes are TRBV20-1 and TRBJ2-7. Counting both end residues, the CDR3 totals 11 amino acids. Germline CDR1 reads DFQATT; CDR2 reads SNEGSKA (reference sequence). CDR3 sequence reads: CSARGLTGAPL.

The J gene is TRBJ1-5, the V gene TRBV6-1; tentatively, D is TRBD1 (5 bases). CDR1 MNHNS and CDR2 SASEGT come from the germline V gene. The V end lost 7 bases, the J end lost 5 bases, and 18 bases lay between the germline ends. The CDR3 extends over 15 amino acids. The CDR3 DNA sequence: TGTGCCAGCAATACCGGGCGGGACTTACATCAGCCCCAGCATTTT. Translation: CASNTGRDLHQPQHF.

This chain uses TRBV29-1 with TRBJ2-7, with 14 positions matching TRBD2. V lost 7 bases and J lost 4; bases outside the gene matches: 3. CDR1 SQVTM and CDR2 ANQGSEA come from the germline V gene. The CDR3 runs to 13 residues. CDR3 nucleotides: TGCAGCGCCGGGACTAGCGGGGGTTACGAGCAGTACTTC. Translating gives CSAGTSGGYEQYF.

This clone was counted a single time. V usage is TRBV19 and J usage is TRBJ1-5, with TRBD1 as a possible D gene (5 bases). Trimming took off 3 bases at V and 4 bases at J, with 13 bases between the two ends. Germline V lookup: CDR1 LNHDA, CDR2 SQIVND (reference sequence). This CDR3 comprises 15 residues. Here the CDR3 reads CASSIGAGWNQPQHF. CDR3 in DNA: TGTGCCAGTAGTATTGGGGCAGGGTGGAATCAGCCCCAGCATTTT.

The chain recombines TRBV11-2 with TRBJ1-5; TRBD1 aligns across 10 bases. This CDR3 spans 18 amino acids. The germline V gene encodes CDR1 SGHAT and CDR2 FQNNGV. Trimming at V came to 5 bases and at J to 1 base, leaving 11 bases not matched to a gene. The CDR3 reads CASSPGGDRGMSNQPQHF. CDR3 in DNA: TGTGCCAGCAGCCCAGGGGGGGACAGGGGTATGAGCAATCAGCCCCAGCATTTT.

The V and J genes are TRBV9 and TRBJ2-7; D remains ambiguous. The CDR3 is 14 residues long. Trimming removed 0 bases at V and 1 base at J, with 8 bases between. CDR1 is SGDLS and CDR2 is YYNGEE in the germline V gene. The CDR3 protein is CASSVEGGSYEQYF. CDR3 in DNA: TGTGCCAGCAGCGTAGAAGGCGGTTCCTACGAGCAGTACTTC.

V and J are TRBV19 and TRBJ2-4, with TRBD2 matching over 11 bases. In germline, CDR1 is LNHDA, CDR2 SQIVND (reference sequence). The CDR3 runs 15 residues. V trimming: 8 bases; J trimming: 7 bases; junction bases outside the gene matches: 10. The CDR3 reads CASSHLAGGGNIQYF. In nucleotides, the CDR3 is TGTGCCAGTTCTCACCTAGCGGGGGGAGGGAACATTCAGTACTTC.

This clone was picked up many times. This chain uses TRBV5-1 with TRBJ1-1, with a tentative D call TRBD1 (6 bases). V shed 2 bases and J shed 5 bases, with 13 bases lying between them. The CDR3 contains 14 residues. Germline V CDR1 and CDR2: SGHRS, YFSETQ. The DNA for the CDR3 is TGCGCCAGCAGCTTTAGGGGGGCGGGGACTGAAGCTTTCTTT. Translation: CASSFRGAGTEAFF. Full variable domain (outside the CDR3, taken from reference TRBV5-1 and TRBJ1-1): KAGVTQTPRYLIKTRGQQVTLSCSPISGHRSVSWYQQTPGQGLQFLFEYFSETQRNKGNFPGRFSGRQFSNSRSEMNVSTLELGDSALYLCASSFRGAGTEAFFGQGTRLTVV.

The V call is TRBV18, the J call TRBJ2-7; weak D call: TRBD1 (5 bases). Germline V lookup: CDR1 KGHSH, CDR2 LQKENI. The germline V and J ends were trimmed by 3 bases and 2 bases, with 8 bases remaining between them. The CDR3 consists of 13 residues. CDR3: CASSPTGPYEQYF. The CDR3 DNA follows: TGTGCCAGCTCACCTACAGGTCCCTACGAGCAGTACTTC.

The rearrangement uses TRBV27 and TRBJ2-5; a weak D match, TRBD1 (5 bases). The CDR3 consists of 18 residues. With 7 bases removed from V and 5 bases from J, the gap between germline ends came to 29 bases. Germline-derived CDR1 and CDR2 are MNHEY and SMNVEV (reference sequence). The CDR3 spells CASTLRAGGATASETQYF. CDR3 DNA sequence: TGTGCCAGCACCTTACGGGCTGGTGGGGCTACAGCTTCGGAGACCCAGTACTTC.

The chain couples TRBV4-3 to TRBJ2-5; the D gene could be TRBD1 or TRBD2 (5 bases each). V lost 0 bases, J lost 4 bases, and 9 bases lay in between. The germline V gene has CDR1 LGHNA and CDR2 YSLEER. The CDR3 consists of 14 residues. CDR3 amino acids: CASSQDGAPETQYF. CDR3 DNA: TGCGCCAGCAGCCAAGACGGGGCCCCAGAGACCCAGTACTTC.